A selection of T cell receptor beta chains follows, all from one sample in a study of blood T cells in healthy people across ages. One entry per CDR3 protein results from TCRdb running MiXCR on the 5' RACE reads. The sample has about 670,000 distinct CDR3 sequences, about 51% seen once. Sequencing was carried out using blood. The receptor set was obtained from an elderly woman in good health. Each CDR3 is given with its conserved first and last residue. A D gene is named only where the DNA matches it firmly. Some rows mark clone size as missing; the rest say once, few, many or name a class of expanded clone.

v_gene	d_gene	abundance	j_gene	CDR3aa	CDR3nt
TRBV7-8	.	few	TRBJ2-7	CASSVAAHYEQYF	TGTGCCAGCAGCGTAGCTGCACACTACGAGCAGTACTTC
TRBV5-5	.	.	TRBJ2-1	CASSLAPGTSLGHEQFF	TGTGCCAGCAGCTTGGCCCCGGGGACTTCTCTAGGCCATGAGCAGTTCTTC
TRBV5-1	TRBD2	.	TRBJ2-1	CASSLPRTSGGANEQFF	TGCGCCAGCAGCTTACCGAGGACTAGCGGGGGGGCAAATGAGCAGTTCTTC
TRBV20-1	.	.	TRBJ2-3	CSARVSPGQRLPDTQYF	TGCAGTGCTAGAGTTTCCCCGGGACAACGCCTTCCGGATACGCAGTATTTT
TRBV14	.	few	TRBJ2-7	CASSQRGGLYEQYF	TGTGCCAGCAGCCAAAGGGGGGGACTCTACGAGCAGTACTTC
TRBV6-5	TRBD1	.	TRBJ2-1	CASGDRETYNEQFF	TGTGCCAGCGGCGACAGGGAGACATACAATGAGCAGTTCTTC
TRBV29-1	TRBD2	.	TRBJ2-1	CSVGAGGHNEQFF	TGCAGCGTTGGGGCGGGAGGACACAATGAGCAGTTCTTC
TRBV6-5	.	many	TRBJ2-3	CASSSRAERVTQYF	TGTGCCAGCAGCTCGAGGGCGGAGAGAGTTACGCAGTATTTT
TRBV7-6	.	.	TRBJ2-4	CASSAGRIIGSAKNIQYF	TGTGCCAGCAGTGCGGGACGGATCATTGGATCAGCCAAAAACATTCAGTACTTC
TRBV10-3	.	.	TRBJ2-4	CAISEGLSYTIQYF	TGTGCCATCAGTGAAGGACTTTCTTATACCATTCAGTACTTC
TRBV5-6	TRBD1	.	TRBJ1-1	CASSLLDRGGTEAFF	TGTGCCAGCAGCCTCCTGGACAGGGGTGGGACTGAAGCTTTCTTT
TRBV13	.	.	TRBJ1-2	CASSSNGDGYTF	TGTGCCAGCAGCAGCAACGGGGACGGCTACACCTTC
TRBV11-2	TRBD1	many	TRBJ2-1	CASSPRAVGTAYNEQFF	TGTGCCAGCAGCCCTAGAGCGGTCGGGACAGCTTACAATGAGCAGTTCTTC
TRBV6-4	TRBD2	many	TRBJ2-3	CASSEASGANTQYF	TGTGCCAGCAGTGAGGCTAGCGGGGCGAATACGCAGTATTTT
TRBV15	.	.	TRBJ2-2	CATSRDSRELFF	TGTGCCACCAGCAGAGATAGCAGGGAGCTGTTTTTT
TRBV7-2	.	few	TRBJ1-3	CASSPTANGNTIYF	TGTGCCAGCAGCCCTACAGCGAACGGAAACACCATATATTTT
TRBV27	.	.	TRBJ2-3	CASSLMSGTDTQYF	TGTGCCAGCAGTTTGATGAGCGGCACAGATACGCAGTATTTT
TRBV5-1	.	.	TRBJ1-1	CASSRDLPGGDEAFF	TGCGCCAGCAGCCGGGACCTCCCTGGAGGGGATGAAGCTTTCTTT
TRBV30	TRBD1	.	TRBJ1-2	CAWTSGTGRPNYGYTF	TGTGCCTGGACCTCCGGGACAGGGCGCCCTAACTATGGCTACACCTTC
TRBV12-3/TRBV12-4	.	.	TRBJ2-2	CASSFRLVYTGELFF	TGTGCCAGCAGTTTTAGACTAGTGTACACCGGGGAGCTGTTTTTT
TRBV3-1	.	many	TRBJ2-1	CASSQALVLSYNEQFF	TGTGCCAGCAGCCAAGCACTAGTCCTATCCTACAATGAGCAGTTCTTC
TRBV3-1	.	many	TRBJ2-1	CASSPNGQGYNEQFF	TGTGCCAGCAGCCCCAACGGGCAGGGCTACAATGAGCAGTTCTTC
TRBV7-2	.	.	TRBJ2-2	CASSLAWVPGELFF	TGTGCCAGCAGCTTAGCGTGGGTTCCCGGGGAGCTGTTTTTT
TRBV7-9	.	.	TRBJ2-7	CASSLAIGDVYEQYF	TGTGCCAGCAGCCTAGCGATAGGGGATGTGTACGAGCAGTACTTC
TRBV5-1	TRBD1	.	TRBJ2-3	CASSQRTGGNTQYF	TGCGCCAGCAGCCAGAGGACAGGAGGTAATACGCAGTATTTT
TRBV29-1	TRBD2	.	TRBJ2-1	CSVLAGGGNEQFF	TGCAGCGTCTTAGCGGGAGGGGGCAATGAGCAGTTCTTC
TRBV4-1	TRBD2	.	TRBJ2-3	CASSQVRGSTDTQYF	TGCGCCAGCAGCCAAGTGCGGGGGAGCACAGATACGCAGTATTTT
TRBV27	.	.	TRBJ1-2	CASSPNRVYGYTF	TGTGCCAGCAGCCCTAACAGGGTCTATGGCTACACCTTC
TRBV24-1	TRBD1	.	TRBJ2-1	CATSDPLEQGGNEQFF	TGTGCCACCAGTGATCCTCTGGAACAGGGGGGCAATGAGCAGTTCTTC
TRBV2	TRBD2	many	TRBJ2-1	CATRLAGGYNEQFF	TGTGCCACCCGACTAGCGGGGGGGTACAATGAGCAGTTCTTC
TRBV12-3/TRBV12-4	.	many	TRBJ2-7	CASSSRQSYEQYF	TGTGCCAGCAGTAGCAGACAGTCCTACGAGCAGTACTTC
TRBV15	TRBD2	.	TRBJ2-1	CATSRVERGGYNEQFF	TGTGCCACCAGCAGAGTGGAGCGGGGGGGTTACAATGAGCAGTTCTTC
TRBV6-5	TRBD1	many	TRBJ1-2	CASSYSTGRAYGYTF	TGTGCCAGCAGTTACTCGACAGGGAGGGCCTATGGCTACACCTTC
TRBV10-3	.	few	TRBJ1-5	CAVGSASNQPQHF	TGTGCCGTCGGTTCCGCCAGCAATCAGCCCCAGCATTTT
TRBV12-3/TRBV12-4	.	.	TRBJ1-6	CASSLYTGNSPLHF	TGTGCCAGCAGTTTGTATACGGGGAATTCACCCCTCCACTTT
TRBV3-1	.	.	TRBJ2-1	CASSEQGAGNEQFF	TGTGCCAGCAGCGAACAGGGCGCGGGCAATGAGCAGTTCTTC
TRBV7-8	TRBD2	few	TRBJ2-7	CASSFEVRGTSSYNEQYF	TGTGCCAGCAGCTTTGAAGTTCGGGGGACTAGCTCCTACAATGAGCAGTACTTC
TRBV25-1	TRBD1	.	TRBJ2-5	CASLPGQGYNEQYF	TGTGCCAGTTTACCGGGACAGGGCTACAATGAGCAGTACTTC
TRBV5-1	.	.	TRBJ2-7	CASSLAVPGRVSSYEQYF	TGCGCCAGCAGCTTGGCCGTACCGGGACGGGTAAGCTCCTACGAGCAGTACTTC
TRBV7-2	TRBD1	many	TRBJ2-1	CASTKDRGQNEQFF	TGTGCCAGCACCAAGGACAGGGGGCAGAATGAGCAGTTCTTC
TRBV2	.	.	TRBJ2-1	CASSTTGCEQFF	TGTGCCAGCAGCACCACAGGGTGTGAGCAGTTCTTC
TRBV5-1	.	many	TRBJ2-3	CASSPWVDSSTDTQYF	TGCGCCAGCAGCCCCTGGGTAGACTCTAGCACAGATACGCAGTATTTT
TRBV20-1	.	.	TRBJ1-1	CSAPPREEAFF	TGCAGTGCTCCCCCCCGGGAGGAAGCTTTCTTT
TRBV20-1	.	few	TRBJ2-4	CSASLTAEGIQYF	TGCAGTGCTAGTTTAACAGCCGAGGGTATTCAGTACTTC
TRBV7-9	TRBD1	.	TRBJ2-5	CASSSHRGLGETQYF	TGTGCCAGCAGCTCGCACAGGGGGCTAGGAGAGACCCAGTACTTC
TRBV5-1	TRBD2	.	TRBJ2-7	CASSLMATSGAYEQYF	TGCGCCAGCAGCTTGATGGCGACTAGCGGGGCCTACGAGCAGTACTTC
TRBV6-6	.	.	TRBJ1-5	CASSYGGLANQPQHF	TGTGCCAGCAGTTACGGTGGTTTAGCCAATCAGCCCCAGCATTTT
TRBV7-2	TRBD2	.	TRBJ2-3	CASSLVASGISSTDTQYF	TGTGCCAGCAGCTTAGTAGCTAGCGGGATCTCTAGCACAGATACGCAGTATTTT
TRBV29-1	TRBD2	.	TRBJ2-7	CSAARLAGGNEQYF	TGCAGCGCTGCTCGACTAGCGGGGGGGAATGAGCAGTACTTC
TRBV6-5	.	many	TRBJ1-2	CASSYSTRKNYGYTF	TGTGCCAGCAGTTACTCGACCAGGAAGAACTATGGCTACACCTTC
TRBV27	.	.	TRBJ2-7	CASSLRASKQYF	TGTGCCAGCAGTTTAAGGGCCTCCAAGCAGTACTTC
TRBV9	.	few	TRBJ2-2	CASSASGQNTGELFF	TGTGCCAGCAGCGCATCGGGACAGAACACCGGGGAGCTGTTTTTT
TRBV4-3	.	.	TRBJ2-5	CASSQEGQKETQYF	TGCGCCAGCAGCCAGGAGGGACAGAAAGAGACCCAGTACTTC